One and the same sample provided the 15 T cell receptor beta chains below, sequenced in a study of Ad26.COV2.S vaccination and SARS-CoV-2 variants. Libraries were prepared by immunoSEQ multiplex PCR; TCRdb keeps only in-frame clonotypes and omits some of them. The table has roughly 140,000 clones, 75% to 90% seen once; the top ten hold 5%. The sample here was peripheral blood, taken after recovery from COVID-19. All receptors come from a human donor who had recovered from COVID-19.

This chain joins TRBV13 and TRBJ2-2; 9 nucleotides match TRBD1. The junction had 11 bases not matched to a gene; V was cut back by 4 bases and J by 5 bases. Germline V gene data show CDR1 as PRHDT and CDR2 as FYEKMQ (reference sequence). The CDR3 spans 17 residues. The CDR3 nucleotides are TGTGCCAGCAGCTCCGGAACCTGGGACAGGGAGACCGGGGAGCTGTTTTTT. This gives the protein CASSSGTWDRETGELFF.

In DNA, the CDR3 is TGTGCCAGCAGTTACACCGACAGGGGCTCTGGAAACACCATATATTTT. Translated, it gives CASSYTDRGSGNTIYF. The gene calls are TRBV6-6 and TRBJ1-3, with 8 bases matching TRBD1. The length of the CDR3 is 16 residues. Germline V lookup: CDR1 MNHNY, CDR2 SVGAGI (reference sequence). V lost 2 bases, J lost 0 bases, and 3 bases stayed unmatched.

The chain has TRBV4-1 and TRBJ1-5; D remains ambiguous. The V end was cut by 4 bases, the J end by 3 bases, with 10 bases between. The CDR3 sequence is 14 residues long. Germline assignment: CDR1 MGHRA and CDR2 YSYEKL. The CDR3 DNA follows: TGCGCCAGCAGCCTCTTAGGGCCCAATCAGCCCCAGCATTTT. It translates to CASSLLGPNQPQHF.

V gene TRBV14 combines with J gene TRBJ1-5; D is ambiguous. This CDR3 is built from 13 residues. Looked up from germline, CDR1 is SGHDN and CDR2 is FVKESK. Trimming removed 0 bases at V and 4 bases at J, with 4 bases between. The CDR3 DNA sequence: TGTGCCAGCAGCCAAGAGGAAAATCAGCCCCAGCATTTT. The encoded protein is CASSQEENQPQHF.

This clone was recorded only once. This rearrangement joins TRBV12-3 or TRBV12-4 to TRBJ1-1; perhaps TRBD1 as D (5 bases). The CDR3 is 13 amino acids. Trimming stripped 6 bases from V and 0 bases from J, with 8 bases between. This CDR3 is CASSQGLNTEAFF. DNA for the CDR3: TGTGCCAGCAGCCAGGGTTTGAACACTGAAGCTTTCTTT.

The CDR3 sequence is CASSPTSGSYNEQFF. The CDR3 DNA follows: TGTGCCAGCAGTCCTACTAGCGGTTCCTACAATGAGCAGTTCTTC. This sequence joins TRBV6-5 and TRBJ2-1, with TRBD2 matching over 8 bases. Losses at the gene ends were 5 bases for V and 1 base for J; bases not matched to a gene: 4. The CDR3 extends over 15 amino acids. Germline CDR1 and CDR2: MNHEY and SVGAGI.

This chain connects TRBV27 to TRBJ2-2; 9 bases fit TRBD1. Losses at the gene ends were 6 bases for V and 2 bases for J; bases not matched to a gene: 4. Germline CDR1 reads MNHEY; CDR2 reads SMNVEV (reference sequence). CDR3 length equals 15 residues. CDR3 in DNA: TGTGCCAGCAGCCGGACAGGGGTCAACACCGGGGAGCTGTTTTTT. Translated: CASSRTGVNTGELFF.

The chain combines TRBV19 with TRBJ1-5; TRBD1 matches at 9 bases. After removal of 9 bases from V and 6 bases from J, the junction contained 9 bases not matched to a gene. CDR3 length: 14 amino acids. Germline V CDR1 and CDR2: LNHDA, SQIVND (reference sequence). The CDR3 bases are TGTGCCAGCAATCAACAGGGGGCCGGTCAGCCCCAGCATTTT. Its translation: CASNQQGAGQPQHF.

This clone appeared once. This rearrangement joins TRBV4-1 to TRBJ2-1; 7 bases are shared with TRBD2. Germline loops: CDR1 MGHRA, CDR2 YSYEKL. The CDR3 spans 15 residues. V dropped 3 bases and J dropped 6; count of bases not matched to a gene: 8. The CDR3 region has the DNA TGCGCCAGCAGCCACTCCGGGGGGAGGGGCAATGAGCAGTTCTTC. It specifies CASSHSGGRGNEQFF.

The chain joins TRBV28 to TRBJ1-2; TRBD1 matches at 9 bases. The V gene's germline CDR1 is MDHEN and CDR2 SYDVKM. The CDR3 runs 15 residues. V shed 4 bases, J shed 2 bases, and the junction held 5 bases outside the gene matches. The CDR3 sequence: CASSSSGTGNYGYTF. For the CDR3, the DNA is TGTGCCAGCAGTTCCTCCGGGACAGGGAACTATGGCTACACCTTC.

The V and J genes are TRBV4-1 and TRBJ2-1; D call uncertain. CDR1 is MGHRA and CDR2 is YSYEKL in the germline V gene. CDR3 length: 13 residues. Between the trimmed V and J ends, which lost 0 bases and 6 bases, there was a span of 6 bases. CDR3 sequence reads: CASSQEALNEQFF. The CDR3 DNA reads TGCGCCAGCAGCCAAGAGGCCCTCAATGAGCAGTTCTTC.

This rearrangement joins TRBV12-5 to TRBJ2-2; the match to TRBD1 covers 9 bases. The CDR3 spans 16 residues. The junction had 3 bases not matched to a gene; V was cut back by 1 base and J by 3 bases. CDR1 is LGHNT and CDR2 is FRNRAP in the germline V gene. The DNA for the CDR3 is TGTGCTAGTGGTTTGGACACAGGGGGCGACACCGGGGAGCTGTTTTTT. It codes for CASGLDTGGDTGELFF.

V and J are TRBV7-8 and TRBJ2-1; TRBD2 agrees at 11 bases. The CDR3 has 16 amino acids. The germline gives CDR1 SGHVS, CDR2 FQNEAQ. J gave up 4 bases and V 2 bases, and 4 bases lay outside the gene matches. The CDR3 reads CASSLRASGGYNEQFF. For the CDR3, the DNA is TGTGCCAGCAGCTTAAGGGCTAGCGGGGGGTACAATGAGCAGTTCTTC. The variable domain in full, completed from reference TRBV7-8 and TRBJ2-1, reads GAGVSQSPRYKVAKRGQDVALRCDPISGHVSLFWYQQALGQGPEFLTYFQNEAQLDKSGLPSDRFFAERPEGSVSTLKIQRTQQEDSAVYLCASSLRASGGYNEQFFGPGTRLTVL.

The rearrangement links TRBV10-2 to TRBJ2-7; D not certain. The CDR3 has 11 amino acids. In germline, CDR1 is WSHSY, CDR2 SAAADI. Trimming cost V 5 bases and J 5 bases, with 7 bases left between them. This chain's CDR3 is CASSITDEQYF. Written as DNA, the CDR3 is TGCGCCAGCAGTATAACCGACGAGCAGTACTTC.

The rearrangement links TRBV28 to TRBJ1-5; no clear D. V lost 4 bases and J lost 3, with 10 bases in between. CDR1 and CDR2 (germline): MDHEN, SYDVKM. This CDR3 region has 14 residues. In DNA, the CDR3 is TGTGCCAGCAGTTCCACACGGATCAATCAGCCCCAGCATTTT. Amino acids: CASSSTRINQPQHF.